This is a list of T cell receptor beta chains from one sample in a study of blood T cell repertoires in COVID-19. Data came from immunoSEQ multiplex PCR; TCRdb stores just in-frame clones and leaves some out. Among 25,000 to 35,000 clones listed, approximately 83% were seen once. Sequenced input: peripheral blood. These receptors all come from a man in his 70s with active COVID-19. Each CDR3 is given with its conserved first and last residue. A D gene is named only where the DNA matches it firmly. Clone size is given for some rows only: seen once, a few or many times, or a class if the clone is expanded.

d_call,clone_size,v_call,cdr3_length,j_call,cdr3_nt,cdr3_aa
.,.,TRBV18,15,TRBJ2-5,TGTGCCAGCTCACCACAGGGGAGGAATGGGGAGACCCAGTACTTC,CASSPQGRNGETQYF
.,.,TRBV5-6,16,TRBJ1-5,TGTGCCAGCAGCTTGTGGAGTTCTTGGGTTAATCAGCCCCAGCATTTT,CASSLWSSWVNQPQHF
.,few,TRBV7-2,15,TRBJ1-4,TGTGCCAGCAGCTTATCCCAGGGAGGAGTACAAAAACTGTTTTTT,CASSLSQGGVQKLFF
TRBD2,.,TRBV2,15,TRBJ2-1,TGTGCCAGCAGTGCTTCGACTAGCGTATACAATGAGCAGTTCTTC,CASSASTSVYNEQFF
.,few,TRBV2,12,TRBJ1-6,TGTGCCAGCAGTGATTCGGGGTCACCCCTCCACTTT,CASSDSGSPLHF
.,once,TRBV5-5,14,TRBJ2-3,TGTGCCAGCAGCTCGGGACACCGCACAGATACGCAGTATTTT,CASSSGHRTDTQYF
.,.,TRBV28,16,TRBJ2-7,TGTGCCAGCAGTTTAGCTAGTGGCAGTGCGATAGCCGAGCAGTACTTC,CASSLASGSAIAEQYF
TRBD2,.,TRBV2,14,TRBJ2-3,TGTGCCAGCAGTGTTGGCGGGGGGGCAGATACGCAGTATTTT,CASSVGGGADTQYF
.,.,TRBV18,15,TRBJ2-1,TGTGCCAGCTCACCCCGGAGTGTAAGTTCCCCTGAGCAGTTCTTC,CASSPRSVSSPEQFF
.,.,TRBV24-1,13,TRBJ1-4,TGTGCCACCAGTGATGAACAGGGTTTAAAACTGTTTTTT,CATSDEQGLKLFF
TRBD2,once,TRBV7-8,16,TRBJ2-7,TGTGCCAGCAGCCTTACTAGCGGGAGAGGTCAGTACGAGCAGTACTTC,CASSLTSGRGQYEQYF
.,once,TRBV6-5,13,TRBJ2-4,TGTGCCAGCAGTTATAAGGAGGGGAACATTCAGTACTTC,CASSYKEGNIQYF
.,.,TRBV18,13,TRBJ1-5,TGTGCCAGCTCACCAATGGGGGCTCAGCCCCAGCATTTT,CASSPMGAQPQHF
.,.,TRBV9,15,TRBJ1-2,TGTGCCAGCAGCCTCCAACAGGGAAGGGGCTATGGCTACACCTTC,CASSLQQGRGYGYTF
.,.,TRBV27,13,TRBJ2-7,TGTGCCAGCAGTTCCCATAATAGCAACGAGCAGTACTTC,CASSSHNSNEQYF
TRBD1,.,TRBV6-1,16,TRBJ1-2,TGTGCCAGCAGTGAATCCCCGGGACAGCTTATCTATGGCTACACCTTC,CASSESPGQLIYGYTF
.,.,TRBV19,14,TRBJ2-7,TGTGCCAGTAGTATGAGCGGCAGGACCTACGAGCAGTACTTC,CASSMSGRTYEQYF
TRBD2,.,TRBV19,14,TRBJ2-3,TGTGCCAGTAGTATGGGACTAGCCGCAGATACGCAGTATTTT,CASSMGLAADTQYF
.,.,TRBV2,13,TRBJ1-1,TGTGCCAGCGGATTACAAGGGGGCACTGAAGCTTTCTTT,CASGLQGGTEAFF
.,.,TRBV15,15,TRBJ1-5,TGTGCCACCAGCAGAGATATCGGAGACAATCAGCCCCAGCATTTT,CATSRDIGDNQPQHF
.,once,TRBV24-1,12,TRBJ1-2,TGTGCCACCAGTGCAACAGGCTATGGCTACACCTTC,CATSATGYGYTF
TRBD1,.,TRBV5-6,14,TRBJ1-2,TGTGCCAGCAGCGAAACCGGGACAGAGGATGGCTACACCTTC,CASSETGTEDGYTF
TRBD2,few,TRBV7-9,15,TRBJ2-2,TGTGCCAGCAGCTCCAAGGGGACTAGAGCCGGGGAGCTGTTTTTT,CASSSKGTRAGELFF
.,.,TRBV25-1,13,TRBJ1-1,TGTGCCAGCAGCTCCAGGGGAAGGACTGAAGCTTTCTTT,CASSSRGRTEAFF
.,.,TRBV5-1,15,TRBJ1-1,TGCGCCAGCAGCTTGGGCACAGGTACGAACACTGAAGCTTTCTTT,CASSLGTGTNTEAFF
.,.,TRBV7-8,15,TRBJ1-1,TGTGCCAGCAGCTTATCTCCGGTATTGAACACTGAAGCTTTCTTT,CASSLSPVLNTEAFF
.,.,TRBV18,16,TRBJ1-1,TGTGCCAGCTCTACGCGGATAGATACCATGAACACTGAAGCTTTCTTT,CASSTRIDTMNTEAFF
.,.,TRBV6-5,15,TRBJ2-3,TGTGCCAGCAGGCCATGGGGAGGTGCAACAGATACGCAGTATTTT,CASRPWGGATDTQYF
.,few,TRBV5-1,15,TRBJ2-2,TGCGCCAGCAGCTCCCGGGTCTCGAACACCGGGGAGCTGTTTTTT,CASSSRVSNTGELFF
.,.,TRBV7-8,17,TRBJ2-3,TGTGCCAGCAGCCGACGCCCGCAGCAACTAGTCTCAGATACGCAGTATTTT,CASSRRPQQLVSDTQYF
TRBD1,.,TRBV3-1/TRBV3-2,14,TRBJ1-3,TGTGCCAGCAGCCAAGATACAGGGGAAAACACCATATATTTT,CASSQDTGENTIYF